Presented here are 28 T cell receptor beta chains from one specimen sequenced in a study of radiotherapy plus CTLA-4 blockade in lung cancer. Method: immunoSEQ multiplex PCR; TCRdb's copy keeps in-frame clones and lacks some. The table records about 56,000 clones, more than 60% of them present only once. The sequenced sample was peripheral blood, obtained from a patient treated with radiotherapy plus ipilimumab. The receptors were gathered from a human donor with non-small cell lung cancer who had a complete response to radiotherapy plus ipilimumab.

The CDR3 nucleotides are TGTGCCACCAGCAGAGAGAGTAACTATGGCTACACCTTC. Its protein is CATSRESNYGYTF. The chain joins TRBV15 to TRBJ1-2; D ambiguous. From germline, CDR1 is LNHNV and CDR2 YYDKDF (reference sequence). Trimming cost V 0 bases and J 1 base, with 3 bases left between them. The CDR3 has 13 amino acids.

For the CDR3, the DNA is TGCGCCAGCAGCCAAGAGAGGAACACAGATACGCAGTATTTT. This gives the protein CASSQERNTDTQYF. The chain combines TRBV4-3 with TRBJ2-3; D unclear. The germline V gene encodes CDR1 LGHNA and CDR2 YSLEER. Trimming stripped 0 bases from V and 2 bases from J, with 6 bases between. The CDR3 sequence is 14 residues long.

V gene TRBV7-2 combines with J gene TRBJ1-1, with D hard to call. The V and J ends lost 5 bases and 4 bases respectively, with 14 bases between them. The CDR3 has 14 amino acids. The germline gives CDR1 SGHTA, CDR2 FQGNSA. The CDR3 sequence: CASSPRDSSTEAFF. The CDR3, as DNA: TGTGCCAGCAGCCCCCGTGACTCAAGCACTGAAGCTTTCTTT.

This clone appeared once. The rearrangement links TRBV6-1 to TRBJ2-1; no clear D gene. Germline CDR1 reads MNHNS; CDR2 reads SASEGT. This CDR3 is built from 14 residues. The V and J ends lost 5 bases and 7 bases respectively, with 15 bases between them. The CDR3 reads CASSPERQKNEQFF. DNA of the CDR3: TGTGCCAGCAGTCCGGAGCGCCAGAAAAATGAGCAGTTCTTC.

This clone showed up just a few times. The chain carries TRBV6-6 and TRBJ1-1; a weak D match, TRBD1 (5 bases). V was clipped by 5 bases and J by 5 bases, with 15 bases between them. This CDR3 contains 14 residues. From germline, CDR1 is MNHNY and CDR2 SVGAGI (reference sequence). The CDR3 here is CASSPGGGSTEAFF. CDR3 sequence (DNA): TGTGCCAGCAGTCCCGGTGGGGGGAGTACTGAAGCTTTCTTT.

The rearrangement joins TRBV5-8 to TRBJ1-5; no definite D call. The CDR3 extends over 12 amino acids. The V gene lost 2 bases and the J gene lost 6 bases, with 6 bases spanning the gap. In germline, CDR1 is SGHTS, CDR2 YDEGEE. CDR3 amino acids: CASSLFRQPQHF. As DNA, the CDR3 is TGTGCCAGCAGCTTATTCCGTCAGCCCCAGCATTTT.

The chain has TRBV19 and TRBJ1-5; TRBD1 matches at 8 bases. Trimming took 3 bases from V and 6 from J; bases not matched to a gene: 7. The CDR3 sequence is 15 residues long. Germline CDR1 and CDR2: LNHDA and SQIVND (reference sequence). CDR3 sequence reads: CASSMAQGVGQPQHF. CDR3 sequence (DNA): TGTGCCAGTAGTATGGCACAGGGGGTAGGTCAGCCCCAGCATTTT. Using reference TRBV19 and TRBJ1-5 for the parts outside the CDR3, the full variable domain is DGGITQSPKYLFRKEGQNVTLSCEQNLNHDAMYWYRQDPGQGLRLIYYSQIVNDFQKGDIAEGYSVSREKKESFPLTVTSAQKNPTAFYLCASSMAQGVGQPQHFGDGTRLSIL.

This chain links TRBV15 with TRBJ2-1; 10 nucleotides align to TRBD2. This CDR3 spans 14 amino acids. With 3 bases clipped from V and 8 bases from J, the junction kept 4 bases outside the gene matches. Germline assignment: CDR1 LNHNV and CDR2 YYDKDF (reference sequence). The CDR3 nucleotides read TGTGCCACCAGCAGGCTAGCGGGAGAGGATGAGCAGTTCTTC. It specifies CATSRLAGEDEQFF.

The rearrangement joins TRBV4-2 to TRBJ2-3; TRBD2 agrees at 10 bases. With 0 bases clipped from V and 7 bases from J, the junction kept 10 bases outside the gene matches. Per the germline V gene, CDR1 is LGHNA and CDR2 is YNFKEQ. The CDR3 is 17 amino acids. The CDR3 spells CASSQDLLAGGSNTQYF. Written as DNA, the CDR3 is TGTGCCAGCAGCCAAGATCTGTTAGCGGGGGGCTCCAATACGCAGTATTTT.

The chain links TRBV11-2 to TRBJ1-2; 10 bases fit TRBD1. Germline trimming cut 0 bases from V and 4 bases from J; bases unmatched to any gene: 5. Germline V lookup: CDR1 SGHAT, CDR2 FQNNGV. The CDR3 is made up of 16 amino acids. The CDR3 sequence: CASSLETGGRGYGYTF. CDR3 bases: TGTGCCAGCAGCTTAGAGACAGGGGGCAGGGGCTATGGCTACACCTTC.

A single count supports this clone. This chain connects TRBV10-2 to TRBJ1-5; 9 nucleotides line up with TRBD1. The junction had 19 bases not matched to a gene; V was cut back by 8 bases and J by 5 bases. The germline gives CDR1 WSHSY, CDR2 SAAADI. The CDR3 totals 18 residues. The CDR3 sequence is CASGRQGQGRNGHQPQHF. The CDR3 nucleotides read TGCGCCAGCGGCCGCCAAGGACAGGGGAGAAATGGCCATCAGCCCCAGCATTTT.

This chain joins TRBV6-1 and TRBJ2-5, with TRBD1 matching over 11 bases. From germline, CDR1 is MNHNS and CDR2 SASEGT. This CDR3 contains 15 residues. V dropped 6 bases and J dropped 5; count of bases not matched to a gene: 8. The CDR3, as DNA: TGTGCCAGCAGGGCCGGGACAGGGGGAATGGAGACCCAGTACTTC. Residues: CASRAGTGGMETQYF.

This clone has just one count. This chain links TRBV5-1 with TRBJ2-3; tentatively, D is TRBD2 (6 bases). CDR1 SGHRS and CDR2 YFSETQ come from the germline V gene. V was cut by 5 bases and J by 2 bases, with 9 bases left in between. The CDR3 totals 13 residues. CDR3 bases: TGCGCCAGCAGGAGGCGGGACACAGATACGCAGTATTTT. Translating it yields CASRRRDTDTQYF.

For the CDR3, the DNA is TGTGCCAGCAGTGACATGGGCTTAGGGGCCAACGTCCTGACTTTC. Translated, it gives CASSDMGLGANVLTF. J is TRBJ2-6 and V is TRBV6-1; D remains unclear. This CDR3 spans 15 amino acids. With 3 bases removed from V and 4 bases from J, the gap between germline ends came to 10 bases. Germline V lookup: CDR1 MNHNS, CDR2 SASEGT.

This clone was observed a handful of times. The chain employs TRBV10-3 and TRBJ2-7; D unresolved. CDR3 length: 13 amino acids. Germline CDR1 is ENHRY and CDR2 is SYGVKD. V was trimmed by 11 bases and J by 0 bases, leaving 14 bases between them. The CDR3 sequence: CASRHSLSYEQYF. CDR3 coding DNA: TGTGCCTCCAGACACAGTCTCTCCTACGAGCAGTACTTC.

Concerning this clone: At one end, the junction sequence differs from germline, possibly due to a read error. The chain uses TRBV6-4 and TRBJ2-5, with D perhaps matching TRBD2 (5 bases). Germline CDR1 is MRHNA and CDR2 is SNTAGT. This CDR3 contains 10 residues. The CDR3 region has the DNA TGTGCCAACCCGAGGGTGTCTCCCCACTTC. It is translated as CANPRVSPHF.

The DNA for the CDR3 is TGTGCCAGCGTCGCAGGGATCACTGGCTACACCTTC. Its protein product is CASVAGITGYTF. The chain couples TRBV6-5 to TRBJ1-2, with D tentatively TRBD1 (5 bases). Germline CDR1 reads MNHEY; CDR2 reads SVGAGI. The CDR3 loop spans 12 amino acids. V was shortened by 8 bases and J by 7 bases, with 14 bases between the two germline ends.

This sequence joins TRBV7-2 and TRBJ2-3, with 11 bases identical to TRBD2. This CDR3 spans 18 amino acids. Germline V gene sequence: CDR1 SGHTA, CDR2 FQGNSA. Unmatched junction bases numbered 12, after V lost 5 bases and J lost 2 bases. The CDR3 DNA follows: TGTGCCAGCAGCCAGGGGTGGGTAGCGGGGGGGATCACAGATACGCAGTATTTT. It codes for CASSQGWVAGGITDTQYF.

The rearrangement joins TRBV15 to TRBJ2-7; 11 bases align to TRBD1. The germline V gene has CDR1 LNHNV and CDR2 YYDKDF (reference sequence). The CDR3 consists of 16 residues. J lost 7 bases, V lost 0 bases, and 8 bases had no gene match. CDR3 coding DNA: TGTGCCACCAGCAGAGATCGGACAGGGGGCGCGAGAGAGCAGTACTTC. Encoded protein: CATSRDRTGGAREQYF.

This clone turned up a few times. Other DNA sequences in the same sample also yield this CDR3. Here the CDR3 DNA reads TGTGCCAGCAGCTTGGGACAGGGTTGGGCCAAAAACATTCAGTACTTC. This codes for CASSLGQGWAKNIQYF. This rearrangement joins TRBV7-9 to TRBJ2-4, with 9 bases identical to TRBD1. Germline loops: CDR1 SEHNR, CDR2 FQNEAQ (reference sequence). The CDR3 has 16 amino acids. The ends lost 3 bases at V and 1 base at J; junction bases unmatched: 4.

This clone was detected a few times. The CDR3 spells CASSLQQLYSRTGELFF. CDR3 nucleotide sequence: TGTGCCAGCAGCTTACAACAGCTGTACAGCCGGACCGGGGAGCTGTTTTTT. The chain carries TRBV7-9 and TRBJ2-2; D remains ambiguous. Trimming stripped 2 bases from V and 5 bases from J, with 18 bases between. The germline CDR1 and CDR2 sequences are SEHNR and FQNEAQ (reference sequence). The CDR3 contains 17 residues.

This clone was observed a handful of times. The chain combines TRBV7-8 with TRBJ2-5, with 16 bases fitting TRBD2. Germline V gene sequence: CDR1 SGHVS, CDR2 FQNEAQ. V trimming: 3 bases; J trimming: 3 bases; junction bases outside the gene matches: 1. The CDR3 is 16 amino acids. In nucleotides, the CDR3 is TGTGCCAGCAGCTTTGGGACTAGCGGGAGGGAAGAGACCCAGTACTTC. Its protein product is CASSFGTSGREETQYF.

V and J are TRBV27 and TRBJ2-7, with TRBD1 matching 9 bases. The CDR3 is 14 residues long. With V trimmed by 8 bases and J by 4 bases, 9 bases remained unmatched. CDR1 and CDR2 (germline): MNHEY, SMNVEV (reference sequence). The DNA of the CDR3 is TGTGCCAGCCACCCGGGACAGGGACAGTACGAGCAGTACTTC. This sequence encodes CASHPGQGQYEQYF.

This chain joins TRBV7-6 and TRBJ1-6; D is undetermined. Between the trimmed V and J ends, which lost 3 bases and 6 bases, there was a span of 15 bases. Germline V gene lookup returns CDR1 SGHVS and CDR2 FNYEAQ. CDR3 length: 16 amino acids. DNA of the CDR3: TGTGCCAGCAGCTTCGGCAGGATAGAAACTAATTCACCCCTCCACTTT. Amino acid sequence: CASSFGRIETNSPLHF.

The chain links TRBV5-6 to TRBJ2-1; the D gene is possibly TRBD1 (6 bases). The germline CDR1 and CDR2 sequences are SGHDT and YYEEEE. V was shortened by 3 bases and J by 3 bases, with 16 bases between the two germline ends. The CDR3 is 16 residues long. The CDR3 sequence: CASSSGSGQIYNEQFF. The CDR3 nucleotides read TGTGCCAGCAGCTCGGGGTCGGGACAAATCTACAATGAGCAGTTCTTC.

The rearrangement joins TRBV7-8 to TRBJ2-7; TRBD2 might be the D (6 bases). V was shortened by 5 bases and J by 7 bases, with 9 bases between the two germline ends. This CDR3 has 11 amino acids. Germline-derived CDR1 and CDR2 are SGHVS and FQNEAQ. The CDR3 protein is CASSAGPEQYV. Written as DNA, the CDR3 is TGTGCCAGCAGCGCGGGGCCTGAGCAGTACGTC.

Turning to this clone: The identical CDR3 is also encoded by other nucleotide sequences in the sample. The gene calls are TRBV4-1 and TRBJ2-3; D is perhaps TRBD2 (5 bases). The CDR3 contains 13 residues. Deletions cut 3 bases from V and 4 bases from J, with 8 bases between. Germline CDR1 MGHRA, CDR2 YSYEKL. The CDR3 is CASSQPGSDTQYF. CDR3 bases: TGCGCCAGCAGCCAGCCGGGGTCAGATACGCAGTATTTT.

This chain connects TRBV7-9 to TRBJ2-7; TRBD1 aligns across 7 bases. The junction had 8 bases not matched to a gene; V was cut back by 3 bases and J by 3 bases. This CDR3 has 15 residues. In germline, CDR1 is SEHNR, CDR2 FQNEAQ (reference sequence). The CDR3 coding sequence is TGTGCCAGCAGCTTTACACAGGGGAAAGGCTACGAGCAGTACTTC. This gives the protein CASSFTQGKGYEQYF.